The next 11 T cell receptor beta chains were all read from a single sample in a study of blood T cells in healthy people across ages. Using a J-beta primer mix together with a sample-barcoded 5' primer, a second PCR was run for roughly 6 to 12 cycles. TCRdb re-called the 5' RACE reads through MiXCR, storing one row per CDR3 protein. The top ten clones hold 20% to 25% of a sample with around 1,800,000 distinct CDR3 sequences, about two fifths of them seen once. Sequencing was performed on blood. The receptors stem from a human donor in good health.

V and J are TRBV6-1 and TRBJ2-7; D gene uncertain. The CDR3 has 13 residues. V lost 4 bases and J lost 2, with 9 bases in between. Germline CDR1 is MNHNS and CDR2 is SASEGT. CDR3 protein: CASSVVETYEQYF. The CDR3 nucleotides read TGTGCCAGCAGTGTTGTGGAAACCTACGAGCAGTACTTC.

The chain is built from TRBV28 and TRBJ1-1; D is ambiguous. This CDR3 has 16 residues. Germline V gene sequence: CDR1 MDHEN, CDR2 SYDVKM. Deletions cut 2 bases from V and 1 base from J, with 14 bases between. CDR3 amino acids: CASSLAGASRNTEAFF. The CDR3 DNA sequence: TGTGCCAGCAGTTTAGCCGGAGCGAGCCGGAACACTGAAGCTTTCTTT.

This rearrangement joins TRBV29-1 to TRBJ1-2; 9 bases match TRBD1. Germline values: CDR1 SQVTM, CDR2 ANQGSEA. The CDR3 totals 19 residues. The V segment lost 0 bases and the J segment 7 bases; nucleotides outside the gene matches: 21. CDR3 protein: CSVEEMVVIFRDRVFGYTF. For the CDR3, the DNA is TGCAGCGTTGAAGAAATGGTAGTTATTTTTCGGGACAGGGTTTTTGGCTACACCTTC.

The chain combines TRBV10-1 with TRBJ2-5; TRBD2 is a possible D gene (6 bases). Between the trimmed V and J ends, which lost 0 bases and 7 bases, there was a span of 12 bases. CDR1 and CDR2 from the germline V gene are WNHNN and SYGVQD (reference sequence). This CDR3 region has 14 residues. The CDR3 sequence is CASSESGLIRTQYF. The CDR3 bases are TGCGCCAGCAGTGAGTCAGGACTAATCCGGACCCAGTACTTC.

The rearrangement uses TRBV14 and TRBJ2-1, with unresolved D. V lost 3 bases to trimming and J lost 9 bases, with 9 bases between them. The CDR3 covers 12 residues. Per the germline V gene, CDR1 is SGHDN and CDR2 is FVKESK. CDR3 nucleotide sequence: TGTGCCAGCAGCCAGTCTTCCCTTGAGCAGTTCTTC. It codes for CASSQSSLEQFF.

The chain employs TRBV2 and TRBJ1-3; D unclear. Germline loops: CDR1 SNHLY, CDR2 FYNNEI. V was trimmed by 8 bases and J by 3 bases, leaving 14 bases between them. This CDR3 region has 14 residues. CDR3 nucleotides: TGTGCCAGCGATTCGGAAAACTTTGGAAACACCATATATTTT. Its protein product is CASDSENFGNTIYF.

This clonotype came up once. The chain couples TRBV5-4 to TRBJ2-5; 8 bases match TRBD2. Germline trimming cut 2 bases from V and 3 bases from J; bases unmatched to any gene: 9. Germline CDR1 and CDR2: SGHNT and YYREEE (reference sequence). This CDR3 contains 16 residues. In DNA, the CDR3 is TGTGCCAGCAGCTTTCAAGCGGGGGCTGGGGAAGAGACCCAGTACTTC. It is translated as CASSFQAGAGEETQYF.

The V gene is TRBV7-2, the J gene TRBJ2-3, with 7 bases aligning to TRBD2. This CDR3 is built from 17 residues. Germline V gene sequence: CDR1 SGHTA, CDR2 FQGNSA. The V and J ends lost 1 base and 4 bases, in that order; junction bases with no gene match: 11. The CDR3 sequence is CASSLGWVAGEADTQYF. The DNA for the CDR3 is TGTGCCAGCAGCTTAGGATGGGTAGCGGGCGAGGCAGATACGCAGTATTTT.

This clonotype was seen a handful of times. The chain employs TRBV7-2 and TRBJ2-7; 7 bases align to TRBD2. Germline V gene lookup returns CDR1 SGHTA and CDR2 FQGNSA. J was trimmed by 3 bases and V by 1 base; bases with no gene match: 6. This CDR3 has 15 amino acids. This CDR3 reads CASSLVVAGLYEQYF. DNA for the CDR3: TGTGCCAGCAGCTTAGTGGTAGCGGGCCTCTACGAGCAGTACTTC.

This clonotype occurred once. V and J are TRBV20-1 and TRBJ1-6, with TRBD1 identical over 8 bases. With V trimmed by 7 bases and J by 8 bases, 7 bases remained unmatched. CDR1 and CDR2 from the germline V gene are DFQATT and SNEGSKA (reference sequence). The CDR3 length is 13 residues. CDR3 DNA: TGCAGTGTCTCGGACAGGGTATATTCACCCCTCCACTTT. Translating gives CSVSDRVYSPLHF.

The chain is built from TRBV9 and TRBJ1-4; 7 nucleotides line up with TRBD1. Germline V gene data show CDR1 as SGDLS and CDR2 as YYNGEE. This CDR3 region has 15 residues. V was clipped by 3 bases and J by 5 bases; unmatched bases: 7. The CDR3 DNA sequence: TGTGCCAGCAGCGGTTCCGGGACAGAAAATGAAAAACTGTTTTTT. Protein: CASSGSGTENEKLFF.